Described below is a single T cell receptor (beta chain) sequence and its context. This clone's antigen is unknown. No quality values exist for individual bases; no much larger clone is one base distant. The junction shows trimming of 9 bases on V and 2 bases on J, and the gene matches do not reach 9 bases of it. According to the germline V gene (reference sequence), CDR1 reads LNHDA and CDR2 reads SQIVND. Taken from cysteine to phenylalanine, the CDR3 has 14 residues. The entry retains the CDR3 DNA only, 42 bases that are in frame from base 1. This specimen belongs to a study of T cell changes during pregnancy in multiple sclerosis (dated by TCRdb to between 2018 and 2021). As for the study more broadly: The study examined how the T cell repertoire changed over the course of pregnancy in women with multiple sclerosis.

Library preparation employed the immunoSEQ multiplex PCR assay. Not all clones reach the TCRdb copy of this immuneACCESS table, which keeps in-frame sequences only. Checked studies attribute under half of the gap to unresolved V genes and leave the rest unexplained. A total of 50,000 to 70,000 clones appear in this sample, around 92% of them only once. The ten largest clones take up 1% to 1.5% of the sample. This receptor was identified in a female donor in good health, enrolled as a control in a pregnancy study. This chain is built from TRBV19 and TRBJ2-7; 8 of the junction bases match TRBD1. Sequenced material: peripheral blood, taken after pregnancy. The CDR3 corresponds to CASSRGRGPYEQYF. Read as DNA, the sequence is TGTGCCAGCTCTCGGGGCAGGGGGCCCTACGAGCAGTACTTC.